These 23 T cell receptor beta chains came from one sample sequenced in a study of regulatory T cells in long-lasting Graves disease. The authors built TCR beta libraries using iRepertoire HTBI primers and Arm-PCR of CDR3 regions. MiXCR, applied by TCRdb to the multiplex PCR reads, yields one record per CDR3 protein. In the table there are about 460,000 distinct CDR3 sequences, approximately 23% of which are singletons. Time point described: persistent/refractory GD, antithyroid drugs over 5 years with positive TRAb. From RNA extracted from PBMCs, the TCR library was made. Source: peripheral blood mononuclear cells (PBMCs), taken when the disease was refractory, from a patient treated with antithyroid drugs. These receptors were taken from a female donor with Graves disease.

This clonotype came up a few times. The V and J genes are TRBV28 and TRBJ2-3, with 15 bases identical to TRBD2. The CDR3 runs to 20 residues. Trimming at V came to 5 bases and at J to 1 base, leaving 13 bases not matched to a gene. Per the germline V gene, CDR1 is MDHEN and CDR2 is SYDVKM. Here the CDR3 DNA reads TGTGCCAGCAGTCCCCCCGGACTAGCGGGGGGGCGGAGTGGCACAGATACGCAGTATTTT. It encodes CASSPPGLAGGRSGTDTQYF.

Concerning this clonotype: A much larger clone differs from this one at a single base, so this may be a read error. The chain joins TRBV12-3 or TRBV12-4 to TRBJ1-5; D is possibly TRBD1 (6 bases). The length of the CDR3 is 15 residues. Trimming shortened V by 5 bases and J by 6 bases, and 17 bases separated the two germline ends. The CDR3 reads CASSPRRGPIQPQHF. CDR3 sequence (DNA): TGTGCCAGCAGTCCTAGACGGGGGCCTATTCAGCCCCAGCATTTT.

The chain has TRBV12-5 and TRBJ1-3; 7 bases line up with TRBD1. Unmatched junction bases numbered 11, after V lost 1 base and J lost 11 bases. This CDR3 region has 15 residues. Germline assignment: CDR1 LGHNT and CDR2 FRNRAP. Here the CDR3 reads CASGLGLTGDEAIYF. The CDR3 DNA sequence: TGTGCTAGTGGTTTGGGCCTAACAGGGGACGAGGCCATATATTTT.

This clonotype was seen a few times. The chain links TRBV2 to TRBJ1-3; no reliable D call. V dropped 6 bases and J dropped 0 bases, with 15 bases sitting between them. Germline loops: CDR1 SNHLY, CDR2 FYNNEI. CDR3 length: 16 amino acids. The CDR3 spells CASSPGAPSSGNTIYF. CDR3 nucleotides: TGTGCCAGCAGCCCGGGTGCTCCGAGCTCTGGAAACACCATATATTTT.

This clonotype was counted between two and nine times. The J gene is TRBJ1-1, the V gene TRBV30; no reliable D call. The CDR3 runs 14 residues. Germline CDR1 and CDR2: GTSNPN and SVGIG (reference sequence). Trimming removed 1 base at V and 4 bases at J, with 13 bases between. CDR3 residues: CAWSGPLLPTEAFF. The CDR3 region has the DNA TGTGCCTGGAGTGGTCCTCTACTCCCCACTGAAGCTTTCTTT.

This clonotype was counted ten times or more. The rearrangement joins TRBV10-3 to TRBJ2-7, with 10 bases identical to TRBD1. Looked up from germline, CDR1 is ENHRY and CDR2 is SYGVKD. The CDR3 spans 15 residues. Trimming took 5 bases from V and 4 from J; bases not matched to a gene: 8. The CDR3 loop reads CAISWRTGGFYEQYF. The DNA for the CDR3 is TGTGCCATCAGTTGGAGGACAGGGGGATTTTACGAGCAGTACTTC.

This clonotype was counted ten times or more. The chain employs TRBV28 and TRBJ2-7; a possible D gene is TRBD2 (5 bases). Looked up from germline, CDR1 is MDHEN and CDR2 is SYDVKM. The germline V and J ends were trimmed by 4 bases and 7 bases, with 8 bases remaining between them. The CDR3 consists of 11 residues. The CDR3 is CASSSPGEQYF. The DNA for the CDR3 is TGTGCCAGCAGTTCCCCGGGGGAGCAGTACTTC.

A remark on this clonotype: It may be a read error: a sequence one base away is much more abundant. J is TRBJ2-7 and V is TRBV2; TRBD1 aligns across 8 bases. Per germline, CDR1 SNHLY and CDR2 FYNNEI. The J segment lost 7 bases and the V segment lost 8 bases, leaving 13 bases of the junction unmatched. The CDR3 spans 14 residues. The CDR3 region has the DNA TGTGCCAGCCAGTTGAGGACAGGGATAGGTGAGCAGTACTTC. Protein: CASQLRTGIGEQYF.

This clonotype was observed many times. The chain links TRBV28 to TRBJ1-5, with 8 bases aligning to TRBD1. This CDR3 is 16 amino acids long. Germline V gene lookup returns CDR1 MDHEN and CDR2 SYDVKM. J lost 1 base, V lost 3 bases, and 5 bases had no gene match. The CDR3 spells CASSLVGQGSNQPQHF. CDR3 sequence (DNA): TGTGCCAGCAGTTTGGTAGGACAGGGAAGCAATCAGCCCCAGCATTTT.

This clonotype was seen a handful of times. The rearrangement joins TRBV10-3 to TRBJ1-1; D remains unclear. Germline-derived CDR1 and CDR2 are ENHRY and SYGVKD. The CDR3 extends over 14 amino acids. Between the trimmed V and J ends, which lost 5 bases and 4 bases, there was a span of 14 bases. In DNA form, the CDR3 reads TGTGCCATCAGTATACGGGGTTTGGGCACTGAAGCTTTCTTT. The encoded protein is CAISIRGLGTEAFF.

This clonotype was found many times. The chain couples TRBV2 to TRBJ2-7, with D possibly TRBD2 on 7 matching bases. The CDR3 consists of 15 residues. V lost 7 bases, J lost 4 bases, and 20 bases lay in between. Germline CDR1 reads SNHLY; CDR2 reads FYNNEI. The DNA of the CDR3 is TGTGCCAGCATCCGACGGGGCAGGGGAGGGTACGAGCAGTACTTC. Translating it yields CASIRRGRGGYEQYF. Together with reference TRBV2 and TRBJ2-7, the CDR3 gives the full variable domain: EPEVTQTPSHQVTQMGQEVILRCVPISNHLYFYWYRQILGQKVEFLVSFYNNEISEKSEIFDDQFSVERPDGSNFTLKIRSTKLEDSAMYFCASIRRGRGGYEQYFGPGTRLTVT.

Details on this clonotype: A far larger clone is just one base off, so this is likely a read error. V and J are TRBV7-3 and TRBJ1-2; no firm D call. The CDR3 is 14 residues long. Germline CDR1 SGHTA, CDR2 FQGTGA. In DNA form, the CDR3 reads TGTGCCAGCACCGGATCGGGGTTGCGGTATGGCCACACCTTC. It specifies CASTGSGLRYGHTF.

The chain links TRBV27 to TRBJ1-5; 7 bases are shared with TRBD1. V lost 6 bases, J lost 4 bases, and 6 bases stayed unmatched. Per germline, CDR1 MNHEY and CDR2 SMNVEV (reference sequence). CDR3 size: 14 residues. Written as DNA, the CDR3 is TGTGCCAGCAGACCGGGACAGCTAAATCAGCCCCAGCATTTT. This encodes CASRPGQLNQPQHF.

This clonotype was seen repeatedly, ten times or more. This sequence joins TRBV12-3 or TRBV12-4 and TRBJ2-5; 8 bases map to TRBD1. Losses at the gene ends were 7 bases for V and 4 bases for J; bases not matched to a gene: 5. The CDR3 is made up of 13 amino acids. This chain's CDR3 is CASTRQGRETQYF. CDR3 DNA sequence: TGTGCCAGCACACGACAGGGGCGAGAGACCCAGTACTTC.

As concerns this clonotype: One base away lies a much larger clone, so this may be a sequencing read error. The V gene is TRBV6-1, the J gene TRBJ1-6, with a tentative D call TRBD1 (5 bases). CDR3 length equals 13 residues. Per the germline V gene, CDR1 is MNHNS and CDR2 is SASEGT. The CDR3 bases are TGTGCCAGCAGTGCGACAGATAATCCACCCCTCCACTTT. It codes for CASSATDNPPLHF.

This clonotype occurred a few times. The CDR3 bases are TGCGCCAGCAGACCTGTCGGGGTCAATCAGCCCCAGCATTTT. It is translated as CASRPVGVNQPQHF. The chain recombines TRBV4-1 with TRBJ1-5; D gene ambiguous. This CDR3 region has 14 residues. Germline lookup yields CDR1 MGHRA and CDR2 YSYEKL. V was shortened by 6 bases and J by 3 bases, with 12 bases between the two germline ends.

This chain uses TRBV15 with TRBJ1-5; D is unclear. This CDR3 region has 14 residues. V shed 0 bases and J shed 9 bases, with 12 bases lying between them. The germline CDR1 and CDR2 sequences are LNHNV and YYDKDF (reference sequence). CDR3 protein: CATSRDRQGRPQHF. The CDR3 DNA is TGTGCCACCAGCAGAGATCGGCAAGGAAGGCCCCAGCATTTT.

This clonotype was counted ten times or more. This chain links TRBV28 with TRBJ2-7; 9 bases are shared with TRBD2. V gave up 4 bases and J gave up 4 bases; unmatched junction bases: 8. CDR3 size: 15 residues. Germline V gene sequence: CDR1 MDHEN, CDR2 SYDVKM. The CDR3 sequence: CASSSPPSGRYEQYF. The CDR3 coding sequence is TGTGCCAGCAGTTCCCCGCCGAGCGGGAGGTACGAGCAGTACTTC. Looking up the rest from reference TRBV28 and TRBJ2-7 gives the full variable domain: DVKVTQSSRYLVKRTGEKVFLECVQDMDHENMFWYRQDPGLGLRLIYFSYDVKMKEKGDIPEGYSVSREKKERFSLILESASTNQTSMYLCASSSPPSGRYEQYFGPGTRLTVT.

This clonotype was detected ten times or more. This rearrangement joins TRBV11-3 to TRBJ2-2; D uncertain. CDR3 size: 16 residues. Germline-derived CDR1 and CDR2 are SGHNT and YENEEA. V lost 0 bases and J 1 base, leaving 9 bases between the germline ends. This CDR3 is CASSLETFRNTGELFF. The CDR3 nucleotides read TGTGCCAGCAGCTTAGAGACATTCAGGAACACCGGGGAGCTGTTTTTT. The full variable domain, completed using reference TRBV11-3 and TRBJ2-2, is EAGVVQSPRYKIIEKKQPVAFWCNPISGHNTLYWYLQNLGQGPELLIRYENEEAVDDSQLPKDRFSAERLKGVDSTLKIQPAELGDSAVYLCASSLETFRNTGELFFGEGSRLTVL.

This chain connects TRBV30 to TRBJ2-7; 7 nucleotides agree with TRBD2. The CDR3 totals 14 residues. With 1 base clipped from V and 2 bases from J, the junction kept 5 bases outside the gene matches. Germline V gives CDR1 GTSNPN, CDR2 SVGIG (reference sequence). In DNA, the CDR3 is TGTGCCTGGAGTGGCCAGCGGGGTACCTACGAGCAGTACTTC. This gives the protein CAWSGQRGTYEQYF.

The chain employs TRBV19 and TRBJ1-1; D not certain. Trimming took 1 base from V and 5 from J, leaving 17 bases between them. Germline CDR1 is LNHDA and CDR2 is SQIVND (reference sequence). The CDR3 is 16 residues long. CDR3 in amino acids: CASSIGSAQRATEAFF. The CDR3 DNA reads TGTGCCAGTAGTATAGGCTCGGCGCAAAGGGCGACTGAAGCTTTCTTT.

The chain couples TRBV19 to TRBJ1-5; 7 bases match TRBD1. The CDR3 loop spans 15 amino acids. Losses at the gene ends were 2 bases for V and 4 bases for J; bases not matched to a gene: 5. Germline V CDR1 and CDR2: LNHDA, SQIVND (reference sequence). CDR3 sequence: CASSISGTENQPQHF. The CDR3 coding sequence is TGTGCCAGTAGTATAAGCGGGACAGAGAATCAGCCCCAGCATTTT.

This clonotype occurred a few times. V gene TRBV7-8 combines with J gene TRBJ1-5; 9 positions match TRBD1. The CDR3 sequence is 17 residues long. Germline trimming cut 6 bases from V and 5 bases from J; bases unmatched to any gene: 14. Germline V gene data show CDR1 as SGHVS and CDR2 as FQNEAQ. The CDR3 sequence is CASRERGGQGGHQPQHF. CDR3 DNA: TGTGCCAGCAGGGAGCGGGGGGGACAGGGTGGGCATCAGCCCCAGCATTTT.